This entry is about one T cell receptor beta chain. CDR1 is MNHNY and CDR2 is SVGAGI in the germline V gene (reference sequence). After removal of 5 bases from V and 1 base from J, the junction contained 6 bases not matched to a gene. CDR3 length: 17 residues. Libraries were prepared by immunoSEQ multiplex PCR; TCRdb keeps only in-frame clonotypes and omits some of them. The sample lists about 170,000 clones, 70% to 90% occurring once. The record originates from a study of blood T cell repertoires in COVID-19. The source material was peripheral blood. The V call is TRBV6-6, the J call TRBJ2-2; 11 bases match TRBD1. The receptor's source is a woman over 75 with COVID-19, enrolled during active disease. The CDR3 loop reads CASSPRTGGVNTGELFF. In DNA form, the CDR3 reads TGTGCCAGCAGTCCTAGGACAGGGGGCGTGAACACCGGGGAGCTGTTTTTT.